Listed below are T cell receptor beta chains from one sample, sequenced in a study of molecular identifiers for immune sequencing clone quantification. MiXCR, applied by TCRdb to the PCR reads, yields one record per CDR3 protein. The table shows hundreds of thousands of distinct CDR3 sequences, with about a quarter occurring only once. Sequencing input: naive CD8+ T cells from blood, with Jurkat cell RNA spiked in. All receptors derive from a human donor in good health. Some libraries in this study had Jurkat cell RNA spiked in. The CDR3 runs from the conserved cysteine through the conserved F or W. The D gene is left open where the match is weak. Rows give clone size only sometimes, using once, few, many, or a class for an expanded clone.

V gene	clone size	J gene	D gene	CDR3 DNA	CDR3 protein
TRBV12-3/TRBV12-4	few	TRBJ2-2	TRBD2	TGTGCCAGCAGAAATATGGGGGGACTAGCGATGAACACCGGGGAGCTGTTTTTT	CASRNMGGLAMNTGELFF
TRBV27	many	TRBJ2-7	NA	TGTGCCAGCAGCCTCCCGGGCTCCGAGCAGTACTTC	CASSLPGSEQYF
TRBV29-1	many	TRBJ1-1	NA	TGCAGCGTTGGTGTGAACACTGAAGCTTTCTTT	CSVGVNTEAFF
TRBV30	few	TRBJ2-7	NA	TGTGCCTGGAGTGTACACATGGGGACGACCGAGCAGTACTTC	CAWSVHMGTTEQYF
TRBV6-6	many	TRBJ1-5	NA	TGTGCCAGCAGTTGGGGTCAGGCAGGCGGCAATCAGCCCCAGCATTTT	CASSWGQAGGNQPQHF
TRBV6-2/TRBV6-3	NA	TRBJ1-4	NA	TGTGCCAGCAGTTACTGGTCTGGGTCGGAAACAACTAATGAAAAACTGTTTTTT	CASSYWSGSETTNEKLFF
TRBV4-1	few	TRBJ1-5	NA	TGCGCCAGCAGCCAAGGGGACCGAAATAGCAATCAGCCCCAGCATTTT	CASSQGDRNSNQPQHF
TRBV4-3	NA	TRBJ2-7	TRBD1	TGCGCCAGCAGCCAAGGACAGGGCCGCTACAAGCAGTACTTC	CASSQGQGRYKQYF
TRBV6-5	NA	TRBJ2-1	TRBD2	TGTGCCAGCAGCCCTTCTCTAGCGGGAGGCATCGGTGAGCAGTTCTTC	CASSPSLAGGIGEQFF
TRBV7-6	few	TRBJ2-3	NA	TGTGCCAGCAGCCTCAGCCCTCGTCCGACAGATACGCAGTATTTT	CASSLSPRPTDTQYF
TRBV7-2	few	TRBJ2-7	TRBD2	TGTGCCAGCAGCCCCGAAATCACCCCGGGACTAGCGGCCTACGAGCAGTACTTC	CASSPEITPGLAAYEQYF
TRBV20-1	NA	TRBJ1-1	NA	TGCAGTGCTGAAGAGGGTGAAGCTTTCTTT	CSAEEGEAFF
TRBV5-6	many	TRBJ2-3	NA	TGTGCCAGCAGCCCCATAACAACAGATACGCAGTATTTT	CASSPITTDTQYF
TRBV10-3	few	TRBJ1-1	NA	TGTGCCATCAGTGAGTCAACGCGGGGGACTAACACTGAAGCTTTCTTT	CAISESTRGTNTEAFF
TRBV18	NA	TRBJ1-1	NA	TGTGCCAGCTCACCACCGGTCCGGGATCAAGCTTTCTTT	CASSPPVRDQAFF
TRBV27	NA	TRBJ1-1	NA	TGTGCCAGCAAGGAGGGAGCCACTGAAGCTTTCTTT	CASKEGATEAFF
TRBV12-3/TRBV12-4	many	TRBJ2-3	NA	TGTGCCAGCAGCTGGCGAGATACGCAGTATTTT	CASSWRDTQYF
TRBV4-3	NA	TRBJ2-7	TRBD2	TGCGCCAGCAGCCAAGATACCGGTCCTAGCGGGGGGGCCTACGAGCAGTACTTC	CASSQDTGPSGGAYEQYF
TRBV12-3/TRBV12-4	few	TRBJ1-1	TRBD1	TGTGCCAGCGCATGGACAGGGGTAACTGAAGCTTTCTTT	CASAWTGVTEAFF
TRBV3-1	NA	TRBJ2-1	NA	TGTGCCAGCAGCCAAGGACCCTACAATGAGCAGTTCTTC	CASSQGPYNEQFF
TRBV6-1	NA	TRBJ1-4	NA	TGTGCCAGCAGGGAGGGCGAAAAACGGTTTTTT	CASREGEKRFF
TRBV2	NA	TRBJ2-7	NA	TGTGCCAGCTTCGAAGGAACCGGGTCCTACGAGCAGTACTTC	CASFEGTGSYEQYF
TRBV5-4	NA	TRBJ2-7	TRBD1	TGTGCCAGCTCGGGACAGGGGGCGCCCGAGCAGTACTTC	CASSGQGAPEQYF
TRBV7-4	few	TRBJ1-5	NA	TGTGCCAGCAGCTTAACATCAGGGAAAAGCAATCAGCCCCAGCATTTT	CASSLTSGKSNQPQHF
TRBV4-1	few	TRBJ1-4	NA	TGCGCCAGCAGCCAAGCGGGAGCGGGAACTAATGAAAAACTGTTTTTT	CASSQAGAGTNEKLFF
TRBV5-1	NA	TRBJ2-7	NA	TGCGCCAGCAGCTTGTTGGACTCCCACGAGCAGTACTTC	CASSLLDSHEQYF
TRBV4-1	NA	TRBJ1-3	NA	TGCGCCAGCAGCTTTATTGAACGTGGGAACATCATCTATTTT	CASSFIERGNIIYF
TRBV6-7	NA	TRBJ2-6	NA	TGTGCCAGCAGTTACTCGGGACATCGAACCTCTGGGGCCAACGTCCTGACTTTC	CASSYSGHRTSGANVLTF
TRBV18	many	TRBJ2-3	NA	TGTGCCAGCTCACCAGGAGGGGACGCGAATTCAGATACGCAGTATTTT	CASSPGGDANSDTQYF
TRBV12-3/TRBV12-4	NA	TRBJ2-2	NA	TGTGCCAGCAGTCCAATGGCCGTGGAGCTGTTTTTT	CASSPMAVELFF
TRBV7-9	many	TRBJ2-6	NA	TGTGCCAGCAGCTTTGGCCTAGCGATTGGGGCCAACGTCCTGACTTTC	CASSFGLAIGANVLTF
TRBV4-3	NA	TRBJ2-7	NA	TGCGCCAGCAGCCAAGATGCTCAGGGTCCCTACGAGCAGTACTTC	CASSQDAQGPYEQYF
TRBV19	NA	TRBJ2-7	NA	TGTGCCAGTAGTATAGGAGGAGGAAGGAACGAGCAGTACTTC	CASSIGGGRNEQYF
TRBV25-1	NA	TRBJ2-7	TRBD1	TGTGCCAGCAGTGAAGATCGACAGGGCTCCTACGAGCAGTACTTC	CASSEDRQGSYEQYF
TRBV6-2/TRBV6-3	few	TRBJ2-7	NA	TGTGCCAGCAGTTACTCCACACGGACCTACGAGCAGTACTTC	CASSYSTRTYEQYF
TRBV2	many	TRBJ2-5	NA	TGTGCCAGCAGTGATCAGGGCTCCCAAGAGACCCAGTACTTC	CASSDQGSQETQYF
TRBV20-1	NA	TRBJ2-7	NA	TGCAGTGCTAGCCCCACATACGAGCAGTACTTC	CSASPTYEQYF
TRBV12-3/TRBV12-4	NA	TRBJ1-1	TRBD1	TGTGCCAGCAGCCAGGACAGGTTGAGCACTGAAGCTTTCTTT	CASSQDRLSTEAFF
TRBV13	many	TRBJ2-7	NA	TGTGCCAGCAGCAAACCGGGACACATCTACGAGCAGTACTTC	CASSKPGHIYEQYF
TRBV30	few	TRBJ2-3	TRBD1	TGTGCCTGGAGCCACCGCCAAGGGACAGGGGCAGATACGCAGTATTTT	CAWSHRQGTGADTQYF
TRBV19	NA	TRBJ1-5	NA	TGTGCCAGTAGTAAAGACCTAGGTGGAGTTCAGCCCCAGCATTTT	CASSKDLGGVQPQHF
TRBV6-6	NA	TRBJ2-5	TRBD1	TGTGCCAGCAGTCCGGACAGGGCGTACCAAGAGACCCAGTACTTC	CASSPDRAYQETQYF
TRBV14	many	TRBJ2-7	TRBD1	TGTGCCAGCAGCCTTTCAGGGGGCGCGACCGAGCAGTACTTC	CASSLSGGATEQYF
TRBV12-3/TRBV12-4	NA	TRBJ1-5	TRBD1	TGTGCCAGCAGTCCAGGGGGCAAGTCCCAGCATTTT	CASSPGGKSQHF
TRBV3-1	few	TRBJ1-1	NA	TGTGCCAGCAGCCATTACGGGGCGCAGGACACTGAAGCTTTCTTT	CASSHYGAQDTEAFF
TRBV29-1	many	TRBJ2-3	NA	TGCAGCGTTCGGATAGATACGCAGTATTTT	CSVRIDTQYF
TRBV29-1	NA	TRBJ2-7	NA	TGCAGCGTTATCAGAACCTTGGGGGAGCAGTACTTC	CSVIRTLGEQYF
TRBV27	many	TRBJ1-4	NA	TGTGCCAGCAGTTTATCGACAGGATCAGCTGAAAAACTGTTTTTT	CASSLSTGSAEKLFF
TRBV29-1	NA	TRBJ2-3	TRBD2	TGCAGCGTGGATAGCGGGAGCGCAGATACGCAGTATTTT	CSVDSGSADTQYF
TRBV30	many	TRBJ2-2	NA	TGTGCCTGGAGTGTAGCGGTGGCCGGGGAGCTGTTTTTT	CAWSVAVAGELFF
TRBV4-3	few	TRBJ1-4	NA	TGCGCCAGCAGCCAAGACAGAGCCACAGTCAATGAAAAACTGTTTTTT	CASSQDRATVNEKLFF